Presented here are 4 T cell receptor beta chains from one specimen sequenced in a study of CD8+ T cells in alopecia areata. Extracted RNA was reverse transcribed into cDNA, the sequencing template. TCRdb's table, derived via immunoSEQ multiplex PCR, lists solely in-frame clones and lacks some. This sample carries hundreds of thousands of clones, roughly 69% of them seen once, and the ten largest clones take approximately 1.2%. The sample here was CD4+ T cells sorted from blood, taken at week 0. Receptor source: a human donor with alopecia areata.

The chain has TRBV7-9 and TRBJ2-5; D gene uncertain. Between the trimmed V and J ends, which lost 5 bases and 1 base, there was a span of 11 bases. The CDR3 sequence is 14 residues long. CDR1 SEHNR and CDR2 FQNEAQ come from the germline V gene (reference sequence). Written as DNA, the CDR3 is TGTGCCAGCAGCCCCGGGCCCTCCCAAGAGACCCAGTACTTC. Translation: CASSPGPSQETQYF.

The chain is built from TRBV5-4 and TRBJ1-2; unclear D gene. This CDR3 spans 16 amino acids. Germline V gene lookup returns CDR1 SGHNT and CDR2 YYREEE (reference sequence). V gave up 4 bases and J gave up 5 bases, with 21 bases separating them. Written as DNA, the CDR3 is TGTGCCAGCAGCCCTATCGGACGGGAGGAGGGTTATGGCTACACCTTC. Amino acid sequence: CASSPIGREEGYGYTF.

This clone appeared a few times. The chain has TRBV7-2 and TRBJ2-7; D not certain. CDR3 length: 14 amino acids. Germline CDR1 reads SGHTA; CDR2 reads FQGNSA. Trimming cost V 1 base and J 0 bases, with 7 bases left between them. The CDR3 loop reads CASSLGGISYEQYF. The CDR3 region has the DNA TGTGCCAGCAGCTTAGGTGGCATCTCCTACGAGCAGTACTTC.

This clone was observed once. The J gene is TRBJ1-6, the V gene TRBV7-9, with D unresolved. V was pared by 2 bases and J by 9 bases, with 8 bases between. The CDR3 is 13 amino acids. Germline V gene lookup returns CDR1 SEHNR and CDR2 FQNEAQ (reference sequence). The CDR3 spells CASSLSTGSPLHF. CDR3 in DNA: TGTGCCAGCAGCTTAAGCACGGGTTCACCCCTCCACTTT.